This T cell receptor beta chain comes out of a study of OX40 agonist ivuxolimab in advanced cancers. At the level of the study: Prior checkpoint blockade (anti-PD-1, anti-PD-L1 or anti-CTLA-4) was permitted; approximately 44% had it.

Autoimmune disease history or systemic immunosuppression led to patient exclusion. The method was immunoSEQ multiplex PCR; TCRdb's version includes in-frame clones alone and lacks a portion of them. The sample carries about 59,000 clones, around 87% recorded once. The sequencing here drew on CD4+ or CD8+ T cells sorted from blood, taken in a trial of the OX40 agonist ivuxolimab. This clonotype originated in an adult with an advanced solid tumor such as melanoma, head and neck, liver or kidney cancer.

CDR3 in amino acids: CASSPRRTNTGELFF. The CDR3 DNA follows: TGTGCCAGCTCACCTCGGCGAACGAACACCGGGGAGCTGTTTTTT. This chain connects TRBV18 to TRBJ2-2, with D hard to call. This CDR3 has 15 residues. The germline V gene has CDR1 KGHSH and CDR2 LQKENI. The V gene lost 3 bases and the J gene lost 0 bases, with 8 bases spanning the gap.